One T cell receptor (beta chain) is described in this entry. The sample originates from a study of blood T cell repertoires in COVID-19. CDR1 and CDR2 (germline): SGHTA, FQGNSA. Trimming shortened V by 5 bases and J by 1 base, and 8 bases separated the two germline ends. The CDR3 contains 13 residues. The data were produced by immunoSEQ multiplex PCR, yet TCRdb's version contains in-frame clones alone and is incomplete. The profile shows around 400,000 clones, 87% of them singletons. This sequence joins TRBV7-2 and TRBJ1-1; D not certain. Specimen: peripheral blood. The sequence was obtained from a woman aged 60-75 years with COVID-19, enrolled during active disease. CDR3 loop: CASSRTTNTEAFF. The CDR3 coding sequence is TGTGCCAGCAGCCGCACTACGAACACTGAAGCTTTCTTT.